There are many counts of the clone carrying this T cell receptor beta chain. The CDR3 is 13 amino acids. CDR1 is KGHDR and CDR2 is SFDVKD in the germline V gene. The trim removed 4 bases at V and 6 bases at J, leaving 2 bases unmatched. The TCR beta CDR3 regions underwent amplification using RNA transcripts as the source. HTBI primers drove first-round RT-PCR of the TCR CDR3. In TCRdb, the multiplex PCR reads were re-called with MiXCR into one record per CDR3 protein. The repertoire has 640,000 or so distinct CDR3 sequences, approximately 15% of them found once; the top ten carry over 6%. The sample is drawn from a study of T cells in Graves' hyperthyroidism and ophthalmopathy.

The V call is TRBV24-1, the J call TRBJ2-7, with 10 bases fitting TRBD2. The receptor comes from a woman younger than 35 with Graves' ophthalmopathy. Sequenced sample: blood. The CDR3 sequence: CATSDIAGGEQYF. CDR3 DNA sequence: TGTGCCACCAGTGACATAGCGGGAGGCGAGCAGTACTTC.